The 23 T cell receptor beta chains reported below all come from one sample, sequenced in a study of T cells in Graves' hyperthyroidism and ophthalmopathy. TCR beta CDR3 regions were amplified from RNA. The HTBI primer set was used in a first-round RT-PCR of the TCR CDR3. TCRdb re-analysed the multiplex PCR reads in MiXCR, keeping a single row per CDR3 protein. The sample holds hundreds of thousands of distinct CDR3 sequences, under 15% seen once. The sequenced sample was blood. Every receptor here comes from a woman in her thirties or forties with Graves' ophthalmopathy.

This rearrangement joins TRBV6-5 to TRBJ1-2; tentatively, D is TRBD1 (5 bases). Trimming stripped 2 bases from V and 4 bases from J, with 11 bases between. CDR1 and CDR2 from the germline V gene are MNHEY and SVGAGI. The CDR3 loop spans 14 amino acids. This CDR3 is CASSYLPGGYGYTF. CDR3 DNA: TGTGCCAGCAGTTACCTCCCGGGGGGCTATGGCTACACCTTC.

This clonotype showed up many times. The chain has TRBV6-2 or TRBV6-3 and TRBJ2-7; D is perhaps TRBD2 (7 bases). This CDR3 is built from 15 residues. The germline V gene encodes CDR1 MNHEY and CDR2 SVGEGT. Trimming took 7 bases from V and 0 from J, leaving 16 bases between them. In nucleotides, the CDR3 is TGTGCCAGCACCCAGGACAGCGGGGCCTCCTACGAGCAGTACTTC. Translating gives CASTQDSGASYEQYF.

This clonotype was recorded many times. V is TRBV6-5 and J is TRBJ2-5; tentative D call: TRBD1 (5 bases). V was clipped by 0 bases and J by 5 bases, with 13 bases between them. Germline values: CDR1 MNHEY, CDR2 SVGAGI. This CDR3 is built from 15 residues. The CDR3 DNA reads TGTGCCAGCAGTTACTCGCCAGGGAAGGGGGAGACCCAGTACTTC. This encodes CASSYSPGKGETQYF.

The J gene is TRBJ2-7, the V gene TRBV12-3 or TRBV12-4, with 9 bases fitting TRBD2. The V and J ends lost 4 bases and 5 bases, in that order; junction bases with no gene match: 6. The CDR3 is 14 amino acids. CDR3 DNA sequence: TGTGCCAGCAGTTGGGGACTAGCTTCCCACGAGCAGTACTTC. Translating it yields CASSWGLASHEQYF.

This clonotype was seen repeatedly, ten times or more. The J gene is TRBJ2-7, the V gene TRBV18; D is perhaps TRBD1 or TRBD2 (5 bases each). V lost 1 base and J 2 bases, leaving 12 bases between the germline ends. Looked up from germline, CDR1 is KGHSH and CDR2 is LQKENI. The CDR3 spans 15 residues. CDR3 sequence: CASSPQGTPTYEQYF. CDR3 DNA sequence: TGTGCCAGCTCACCACAGGGGACCCCAACCTACGAGCAGTACTTC.

This clonotype was picked up many times. V usage is TRBV2 and J usage is TRBJ1-3, with 10 bases lining up with TRBD1. With V trimmed by 3 bases and J by 2 bases, 1 base remained unmatched. From germline, CDR1 is SNHLY and CDR2 FYNNEI. The length of the CDR3 is 15 residues. Here the CDR3 reads CASSEGTGAGNTIYF. Written as DNA, the CDR3 is TGTGCCAGCAGTGAGGGGACAGGGGCTGGAAACACCATATATTTT.

This clonotype was counted ten times or more. The chain has TRBV10-3 and TRBJ1-2; no clear D. Germline CDR1 and CDR2: ENHRY and SYGVKD. Trimming cost V 8 bases and J 5 bases, with 12 bases left between them. The CDR3 covers 12 residues. CDR3 in amino acids: CAIAETPYGYTF. The CDR3 DNA reads TGTGCCATCGCGGAGACGCCGTATGGCTACACCTTC.

This clonotype was detected a few times. This sequence joins TRBV5-1 and TRBJ1-6; D call uncertain. V was cut by 0 bases and J by 7 bases, with 5 bases left in between. Germline V gives CDR1 SGHRS, CDR2 YFSETQ. The CDR3 sequence is 13 residues long. CDR3 nucleotide sequence: TGCGCCAGCAGCTTGGGCCTGAATTCACCCCTCCACTTT. It codes for CASSLGLNSPLHF.

There are many counts of this clonotype. This may come from a read error, since a much larger clone is one base off. This chain joins TRBV28 and TRBJ1-1; D is unclear. Germline CDR1 MDHEN, CDR2 SYDVKM. This CDR3 contains 15 residues. CDR3: CASSLLASLNTGAFF. The CDR3 nucleotides are TGTGCCAGCAGTTTACTGGCCAGTTTGAACACTGGAGCTTTCTTT. The whole variable domain, filled in from reference TRBV28 and TRBJ1-1, reads DVKVTQSSRYLVKRTGEKVFLECVQDMDHENMFWYRQDPGLGLRLIYFSYDVKMKEKGDIPEGYSVSREKKERFSLILESASTNQTSMYLCASSLLASLNTGAFFGQGTRLTVV.

There are a few counts of this clonotype. This chain connects TRBV20-1 to TRBJ1-2; tentative D call: TRBD1 (6 bases). The V end was cut by 2 bases, the J end by 2 bases, with 6 bases between. CDR3 length equals 12 residues. Germline V gene data show CDR1 as DFQATT and CDR2 as SNEGSKA (reference sequence). The CDR3 nucleotides are TGCAGTGCTAGACAGGGGAACTATGGCTACACCTTC. This sequence encodes CSARQGNYGYTF.

This clonotype was detected ten times or more. V gene TRBV28 combines with J gene TRBJ1-2, with D hard to call. Germline V gene data show CDR1 as MDHEN and CDR2 as SYDVKM. V lost 7 bases and J lost 2, with 8 bases in between. The CDR3 covers 12 residues. The CDR3 DNA sequence: TGTGCCAGCACGGAGGGAAACTATGGCTACACCTTC. This encodes CASTEGNYGYTF.

In its sample, this clonotype was seen many times. This rearrangement joins TRBV4-3 to TRBJ2-7, with D hard to call. In germline, CDR1 is LGHNA, CDR2 YSLEER. Trimming stripped 0 bases from V and 0 bases from J, with 6 bases between. This CDR3 contains 14 residues. The CDR3 region is CASSQDSNSYEQYF. The CDR3 coding sequence is TGCGCCAGCAGCCAAGATTCCAACTCCTACGAGCAGTACTTC.

This clonotype has ten or more counts. The chain couples TRBV10-3 to TRBJ1-5; the D gene is possibly TRBD1 (6 bases). This CDR3 comprises 14 residues. Germline V gene sequence: CDR1 ENHRY, CDR2 SYGVKD. V was shortened by 3 bases and J by 5 bases, with 11 bases between the two germline ends. CDR3 in DNA: TGTGCCATCAGTGATAGGAGGGGGGATCAGCCCCAGCATTTT. As protein: CAISDRRGDQPQHF.

In its sample, this clonotype was seen many times. The genes are TRBV19 and TRBJ2-7; unclear D gene. Germline assignment: CDR1 LNHDA and CDR2 SQIVND (reference sequence). The CDR3 loop spans 12 amino acids. V shed 3 bases and J shed 4 bases, with 7 bases lying between them. The CDR3 loop is CASSMKGYEQYF. For the CDR3, the DNA is TGTGCCAGTAGTATGAAGGGTTACGAGCAGTACTTC.

This clonotype has a handful of counts. This chain links TRBV19 with TRBJ2-6; the D gene is possibly TRBD1 (6 bases). V lost 3 bases to trimming and J lost 0 bases, with 15 bases between them. The germline V gene has CDR1 LNHDA and CDR2 SQIVND (reference sequence). The CDR3 contains 18 residues. The CDR3 DNA reads TGTGCCAGTAGTATCAGGGGTCGCGCTTACTCTGGGGCCAACGTCCTGACTTTC. This gives the protein CASSIRGRAYSGANVLTF.

This clonotype appeared many times. The chain combines TRBV25-1 with TRBJ2-7; 10 nucleotides agree with TRBD1. Trimming at V came to 4 bases and at J to 2 bases, leaving 8 bases not matched to a gene. CDR3 length equals 16 residues. Germline V gives CDR1 MGHDK, CDR2 SYGVNS. DNA for the CDR3: TGTGCCAGCAGTGGGGGGACAGGGGAGGCGGCCTACGAGCAGTACTTC. Residues: CASSGGTGEAAYEQYF.

The rearrangement uses TRBV5-1 and TRBJ1-3; D unclear. Trimming left V 4 bases short and J 4 bases short, with 12 bases between. Germline assignment: CDR1 SGHRS and CDR2 YFSETQ. This CDR3 comprises 14 residues. As DNA, the CDR3 is TGCGCCAGCAGCACGGAGGTCCCAGGAAACACCATATATTTT. It specifies CASSTEVPGNTIYF.

This clonotype appeared many times. The V call is TRBV11-2, the J call TRBJ1-5, with TRBD1 matching over 11 bases. This CDR3 has 15 amino acids. Germline values: CDR1 SGHAT, CDR2 FQNNGV. The V segment lost 5 bases and the J segment 6 bases; nucleotides outside the gene matches: 6. CDR3: CASSPGTGGVQPQHF. CDR3 in DNA: TGTGCCAGCAGCCCAGGGACAGGGGGGGTTCAGCCCCAGCATTTT.

This clonotype was counted ten times or more. The chain links TRBV19 to TRBJ1-1; D gene ambiguous. Trimming removed 4 bases from V and 1 base from J, with 7 bases in between. The germline CDR1 and CDR2 sequences are LNHDA and SQIVND (reference sequence). The CDR3 has 13 amino acids. The CDR3 coding sequence is TGTGCCAGTAGTAGGGCGTGGAACACTGAAGCTTTCTTT. Translation gives CASSRAWNTEAFF.

This clonotype was seen many times. The rearrangement joins TRBV28 to TRBJ1-2; D not certain. The V end was cut by 6 bases, the J end by 7 bases, with 12 bases between. This CDR3 is 12 amino acids long. Germline V gene sequence: CDR1 MDHEN, CDR2 SYDVKM. CDR3 loop: CASRPGGRGYTF. The CDR3 DNA reads as TGTGCCAGCAGGCCAGGTGGTCGTGGCTACACCTTC.

This clonotype was detected only a few times. This chain joins TRBV19 and TRBJ2-2; D uncertain. The germline V and J ends were trimmed by 0 bases and 6 bases, with 8 bases remaining between them. Looked up from germline, CDR1 is LNHDA and CDR2 is SQIVND (reference sequence). CDR3 length: 14 amino acids. The DNA of the CDR3 is TGTGCCAGTAGTATAGATTTGAAGTCCGGGGAGCTGTTTTTT. This gives the protein CASSIDLKSGELFF. Filled out from reference TRBV19 and TRBJ2-2, the complete variable domain reads DGGITQSPKYLFRKEGQNVTLSCEQNLNHDAMYWYRQDPGQGLRLIYYSQIVNDFQKGDIAEGYSVSREKKESFPLTVTSAQKNPTAFYLCASSIDLKSGELFFGEGSRLTVL.

This clonotype has ten or more counts. A much more abundant neighbour one base away suggests this may be a read error. The chain links TRBV28 to TRBJ2-7; TRBD2 matches at 9 bases. CDR3 size: 12 residues. Germline lookup yields CDR1 MDHEN and CDR2 SYDVKM. J gave up 3 bases and V 7 bases, and 1 base lay outside the gene matches. The CDR3: CASTTSGYEQYF. The CDR3 DNA is TGTGCCAGCACGACTAGCGGCTACGAGCAGTACTTC.

This clonotype was counted at least ten times. The chain recombines TRBV7-2 with TRBJ2-5; 10 bases match TRBD2. The V and J ends lost 1 base and 6 bases, in that order; junction bases with no gene match: 5. Germline loops: CDR1 SGHTA, CDR2 FQGNSA. CDR3 size: 15 residues. CDR3 sequence: CASSLGTSGRQTQYF. DNA of the CDR3: TGTGCCAGCAGCTTAGGGACTAGCGGTAGACAGACCCAGTACTTC.